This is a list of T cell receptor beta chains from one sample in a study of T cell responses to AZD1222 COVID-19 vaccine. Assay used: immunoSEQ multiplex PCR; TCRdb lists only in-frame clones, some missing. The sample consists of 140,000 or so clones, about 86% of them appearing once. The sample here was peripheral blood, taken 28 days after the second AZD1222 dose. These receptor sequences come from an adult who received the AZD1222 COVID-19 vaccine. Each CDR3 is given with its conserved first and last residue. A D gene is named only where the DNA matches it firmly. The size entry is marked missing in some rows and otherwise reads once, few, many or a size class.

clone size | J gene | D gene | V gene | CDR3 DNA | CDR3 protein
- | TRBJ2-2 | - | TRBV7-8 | TGTGCCAGCATTCCAGGGGCGAAGAACACCGGGGAGCTGTTTTTT | CASIPGAKNTGELFF
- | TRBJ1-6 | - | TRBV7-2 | TGTGCCAGCAGCTTGGGAGGGAATAATTCACCCCTCCACTTT | CASSLGGNNSPLHF
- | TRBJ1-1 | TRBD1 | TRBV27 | TGTGCCAGCATGGACAGGGTGCTCATGAACACTGAAGCTTTCTTT | CASMDRVLMNTEAFF
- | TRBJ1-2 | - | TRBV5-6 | TGTGCCAGCAGCTTGGGGGACTATGGCTACACCTTC | CASSLGDYGYTF
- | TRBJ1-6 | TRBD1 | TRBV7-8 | TGTGCCAGCAGCCGCTCCACAGCAGGGGGTCGGTCACCCCTCCACTTT | CASSRSTAGGRSPLHF
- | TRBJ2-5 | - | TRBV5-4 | TGTGCCAGCAGTAGGGACTCCCAAGAGACCCAGTACTTC | CASSRDSQETQYF
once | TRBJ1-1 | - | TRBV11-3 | TGTGCCAGCAGCCGGTTTATGAACACTGAAGCTTTCTTT | CASSRFMNTEAFF
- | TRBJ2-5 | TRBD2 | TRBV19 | TGTGCCAGTAGGGCTAGCGGGGGCCGCCTAACCCAGTACTTC | CASRASGGRLTQYF
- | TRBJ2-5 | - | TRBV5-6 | TGTGCCAGCAGCTTGTTCTCTTCAGGGGTCGAGACCCAGTACTTC | CASSLFSSGVETQYF
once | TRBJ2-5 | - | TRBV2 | TGTGCCAGCAGTCCTCTAGGGACCCAGTACTTC | CASSPLGTQYF
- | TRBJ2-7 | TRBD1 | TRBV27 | TGTGCCAGCAGTATTGGGACAGCCCCCTCCGAGCAGTACTTC | CASSIGTAPSEQYF
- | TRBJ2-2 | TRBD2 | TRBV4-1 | TGCGCCAGCAGCCATCTCCGGGACTACTGGGGGGGGGACACCGGGGAGCTGTTTTTT | CASSHLRDYWGGDTGELFF
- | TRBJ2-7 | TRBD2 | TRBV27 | TGTGCCAGCAGTTTATCTCTAGCGGCGGCCTACGAGCAGTACTTC | CASSLSLAAAYEQYF
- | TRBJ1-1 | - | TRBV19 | TGTGCCAGTAGTCGCAGTATGACAGCGAACACTGAAGCTTTCTTT | CASSRSMTANTEAFF
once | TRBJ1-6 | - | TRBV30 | TGTGCCTGGACCCTACAGATCGGGAATTCACCCCTCCACTTT | CAWTLQIGNSPLHF
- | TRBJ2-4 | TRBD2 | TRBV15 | TGTGCCACCAGCCCCCAGGGAGGGGAAAACATTCAGTACTTC | CATSPQGGENIQYF
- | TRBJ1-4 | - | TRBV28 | TGTGCCAGCAGCATCGACGGCGGGAGGGCTGAAAAACTGTTTTTT | CASSIDGGRAEKLFF
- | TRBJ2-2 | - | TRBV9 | TGTGCCAGCACTAAGACAGTAACGAACACCGGGGAGCTGTTTTTT | CASTKTVTNTGELFF
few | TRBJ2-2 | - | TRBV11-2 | TGTGCCAGCAGCCCTCATGCCGGGGAGCTGTTTTTT | CASSPHAGELFF
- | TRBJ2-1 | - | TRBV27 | TGTGCCAGCGGCGATGAGCAGTTCTTC | CASGDEQFF
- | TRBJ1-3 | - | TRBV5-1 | TGCGCCAGCAGCTCCGGAAACACCATATATTTT | CASSSGNTIYF
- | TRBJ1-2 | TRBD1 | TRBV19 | TGTGCCAGTAACGAGGCAGGGGGCGGCTACACCTTC | CASNEAGGGYTF
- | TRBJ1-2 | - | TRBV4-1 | TGCGCCAGCAGCCAAGCCTCCGGGCCCGGGAACTATGGCTACACCTTC | CASSQASGPGNYGYTF
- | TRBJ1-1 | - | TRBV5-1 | TGCGCCAGCAGCTGGGATGGGGACCTGAACACTGAAGCTTTCTTT | CASSWDGDLNTEAFF
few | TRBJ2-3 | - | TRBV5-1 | TGCGCCAGCAGCTCCCTTAGACCAGATACGCAGTATTTT | CASSSLRPDTQYF
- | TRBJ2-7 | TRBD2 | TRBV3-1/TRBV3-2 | TGTGCCAGCAGCCCCCGGACTAGCGGGACCTACGAGCAGTACTTC | CASSPRTSGTYEQYF
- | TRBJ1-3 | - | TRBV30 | TGTGCCTGGAGTGTAGGGCCCGACCACTCTGGAAACACCATATATTTT | CAWSVGPDHSGNTIYF
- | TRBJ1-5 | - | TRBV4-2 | TGTGCCAGCAGCCTTCAAGGGGGGCCAAGTTCGGGCAATCAGCCCCAGCATTTT | CASSLQGGPSSGNQPQHF
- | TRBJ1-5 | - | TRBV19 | TGTGCCAGTAGTATTGAAGGGGGGATGGGTCAGCCCCAGCATTTT | CASSIEGGMGQPQHF
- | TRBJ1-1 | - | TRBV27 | TGTGCCTCCCGGGGAAGGGGATACACTGAAGCTTTCTTT | CASRGRGYTEAFF
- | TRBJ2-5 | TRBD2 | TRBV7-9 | TGTGCCAGCAGCTCCCTAGCGGGGGAAGAGACCCAGTACTTC | CASSSLAGEETQYF
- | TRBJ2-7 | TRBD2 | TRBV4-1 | TGCGCCAGCAGCCTACGGACTAGCAAGAGCTACGAGCAGTACTTC | CASSLRTSKSYEQYF
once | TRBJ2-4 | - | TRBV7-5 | TGTGCCAGAAGCCCCACAGGGCGAAGGCCAGACATTCAGTACTTC | CARSPTGRRPDIQYF
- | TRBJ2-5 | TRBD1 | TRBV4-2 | TGTGCCAGCAGCCAAGATGGGACAGGGGGTTATGAGACCCAGTACTTC | CASSQDGTGGYETQYF
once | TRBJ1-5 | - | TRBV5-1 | TGCGCCAGTAAAAGGGATGGGGAGACGCCCCAGCATTTT | CASKRDGETPQHF
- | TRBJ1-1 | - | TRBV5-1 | TGCGCCAGCAGCGAACAGGGTAGTATGACTGAAGCTTTCTTT | CASSEQGSMTEAFF
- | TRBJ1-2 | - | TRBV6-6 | TGTGCCAGCAGTTACTCGATGCCCGGCGAGGGCTATGGCTACACCTTC | CASSYSMPGEGYGYTF
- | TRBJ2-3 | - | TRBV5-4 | TGTGCCAGCGCCAGGAGAGGGGGGGACACAGATACGCAGTATTTT | CASARRGGDTDTQYF
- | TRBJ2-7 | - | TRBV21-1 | TGTGCCAGCAGCAAAGCGCCCCCCCTCGCCTACGAGCAGTACTTC | CASSKAPPLAYEQYF
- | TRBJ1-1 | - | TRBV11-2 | TGTGCCAGCAGCCGATGGGGGGGAACTGAAGCTTTCTTT | CASSRWGGTEAFF
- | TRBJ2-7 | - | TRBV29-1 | TGCAGCGTTCGGGGAAAGGCCATCTACGAGCAGTACTTC | CSVRGKAIYEQYF
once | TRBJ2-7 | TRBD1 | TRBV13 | TGTGCCAGCAGCCCCCGGGACAGGGCTGGCCACGAGCAGTACTTC | CASSPRDRAGHEQYF
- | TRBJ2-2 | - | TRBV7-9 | TGTGCCAGCAGCTTAACTGGGGGCGCCTCCGGGGAGCTGTTTTTT | CASSLTGGASGELFF
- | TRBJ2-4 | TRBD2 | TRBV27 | TGTGCCAGCACACAACTAGCGGGCGGGGGGAACATTCAGTACTTC | CASTQLAGGGNIQYF
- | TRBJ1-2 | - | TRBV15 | TGTGCCACCAGCCCCCGAGGAGAGGGGAGGGATGGCTACACCTTC | CATSPRGEGRDGYTF
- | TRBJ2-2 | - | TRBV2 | TGTGTCAGCAGTTGGGATAGAGGAACCGGGGAGCTGTTTTTT | CVSSWDRGTGELFF
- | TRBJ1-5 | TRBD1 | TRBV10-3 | TGTGCCATCAGTGAGTCGAACAGGGGGCCTCAGCCCCAGCATTTT | CAISESNRGPQPQHF
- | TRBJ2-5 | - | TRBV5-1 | TGCGCCAGCAGCTTGATTGGGGGGGAGACCCAGTACTTC | CASSLIGGETQYF
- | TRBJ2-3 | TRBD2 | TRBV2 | TGTGCCAGCCATGGGGCACTAGCGGGCACAGATACGCAGTATTTT | CASHGALAGTDTQYF
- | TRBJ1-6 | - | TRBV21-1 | TGTGCCAGCAGCAACCCCGACAGGGTTCAAAAACCCCTCCACTTT | CASSNPDRVQKPLHF
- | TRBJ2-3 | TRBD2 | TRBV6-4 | TGTGCCAGCAGTGACTCGACTAGCGGGGGGGCAGATACGCAGTATTTT | CASSDSTSGGADTQYF
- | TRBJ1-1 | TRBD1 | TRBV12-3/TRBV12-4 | TGTGCCAGCACCTCGGACAGGGGCACTGAAGCTTTCTTT | CASTSDRGTEAFF
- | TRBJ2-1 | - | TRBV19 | TGTGCCAGTAGTATATGGGGTAGCTCCTACAATGAGCAGTTCTTC | CASSIWGSSYNEQFF
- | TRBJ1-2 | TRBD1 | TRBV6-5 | TGTGCCAGCAGTTCTCCGGGACAGACTTTCGGCTACACCTTC | CASSSPGQTFGYTF
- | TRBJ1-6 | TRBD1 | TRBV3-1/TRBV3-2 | TGTGCCAGCAGCCAAGCAGACAGGGGAGTTAATTCACCCCTCCACTTT | CASSQADRGVNSPLHF
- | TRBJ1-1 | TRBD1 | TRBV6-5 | TGTGCCAGCAGTCGGACAGGCACTGAAGCTTTCTTT | CASSRTGTEAFF
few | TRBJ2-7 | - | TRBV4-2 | TGTGCCAGCAGCCAAGAAGACAGGACTATCGGCGAGCAGTACTTC | CASSQEDRTIGEQYF
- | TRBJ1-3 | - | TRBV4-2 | TGTGCCAGCAGCCAAGGGGACGCGGGCGACGGAAACACCATATATTTT | CASSQGDAGDGNTIYF
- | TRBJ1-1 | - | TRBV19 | TGTGCCGCCTCCCAGGGCCCGAACACTGAAGCTTTCTTT | CAASQGPNTEAFF